This T cell receptor (beta chain) is drawn from a study of blood T cell repertoires in COVID-19. Data came from immunoSEQ multiplex PCR; TCRdb stores just in-frame clones and leaves some out. The table shows about 220,000 clones, with roughly 84% occurring only once. V was trimmed by 2 bases and J by 1 base, leaving 9 bases between them. The V gene's germline CDR1 is MNHEY and CDR2 SVGAGI. This CDR3 is 15 amino acids long. The source material was peripheral blood. V usage is TRBV6-5 and J usage is TRBJ1-5; D is unclear. This clonotype was sampled from a man aged 25-45 years with active or convalescent COVID-19. CDR3 DNA: TGTGCCAGCAGTTACGAGGGTTGGAGCAATCAGCCCCAGCATTTT. It encodes CASSYEGWSNQPQHF.